These 19 T cell receptor beta chains share one sample of origin, sequenced in a study of cytomegalovirus exposure and HLA in healthy donors. Assay: immunoSEQ multiplex PCR; the TCRdb copy retains only in-frame clones and omits some. This sample has approximately 120,000 clones, with approximately 91% found just once. The sequenced material came from PBMCs. These receptors were obtained from a woman between 18 and 30 years old in good health and CMV-seronegative.

This sequence joins TRBV5-4 and TRBJ1-2; D not certain. With 7 bases removed from V and 8 bases from J, the gap between germline ends came to 15 bases. This CDR3 comprises 12 residues. Germline V lookup: CDR1 SGHNT, CDR2 YYREEE (reference sequence). The CDR3 DNA reads TGTGCCAGCGGTTCAGAGGGTTTGGGCTACACCTTC. It encodes CASGSEGLGYTF.

The chain joins TRBV27 to TRBJ2-7; a possible D gene is TRBD2 (6 bases). The CDR3 runs 17 residues. The germline CDR1 and CDR2 sequences are MNHEY and SMNVEV (reference sequence). Trimming cost V 6 bases and J 3 bases, with 24 bases left between them. CDR3 protein: CASSLRAVLSGGYEQYF. CDR3 coding DNA: TGTGCCAGCAGCCTTAGAGCTGTTTTATCCGGGGGCTACGAGCAGTACTTC.

This clone was seen just once. J is TRBJ2-1 and V is TRBV15, with a tentative D call TRBD2 (5 bases). V was shortened by 3 bases and J by 7 bases, with 13 bases between the two germline ends. CDR1 and CDR2 from the germline V gene are LNHNV and YYDKDF (reference sequence). The CDR3 is made up of 14 amino acids. The chain's CDR3 is CATSRVYGENEQFF. Here the CDR3 DNA reads TGTGCCACCAGCAGGGTTTATGGGGAGAATGAGCAGTTCTTC.

The genes are TRBV7-9 and TRBJ2-7, with D unresolved. The V end was cut by 5 bases, the J end by 1 base, with 9 bases between. Germline V gives CDR1 SEHNR, CDR2 FQNEAQ (reference sequence). This CDR3 is built from 13 residues. The CDR3 reads CASSGTESYEQYF. The DNA of the CDR3 is TGTGCCAGCAGCGGCACAGAGTCCTACGAGCAGTACTTC.

The chain has TRBV28 and TRBJ2-6; the D is unclear. CDR3 size: 12 residues. CDR1 and CDR2 from the germline V gene are MDHEN and SYDVKM. Trimming cost V 5 bases and J 4 bases, with 3 bases left between them. CDR3 region: CASSLGANVLTF. In nucleotides, the CDR3 is TGTGCCAGCAGTCTAGGGGCCAACGTCCTGACTTTC.

The rearrangement joins TRBV5-4 to TRBJ1-1, with 8 bases matching TRBD1. Per germline, CDR1 SGHNT and CDR2 YYREEE (reference sequence). This CDR3 comprises 15 residues. V shed 0 bases and J 2 bases; nucleotides not matched to a gene: 3. The CDR3 protein is CASSLAGQGNTEAFF. CDR3 bases: TGTGCCAGCAGCTTGGCTGGACAGGGAAACACTGAAGCTTTCTTT.

The chain carries TRBV30 and TRBJ2-5; 9 positions match TRBD2. Losses at the gene ends were 4 bases for V and 0 bases for J; bases not matched to a gene: 6. The CDR3 sequence is 15 residues long. Per the germline V gene, CDR1 is GTSNPN and CDR2 is SVGIG (reference sequence). CDR3 bases: TGTGCCTGGAATCCCGGACTAGCGCACCAAGAGACCCAGTACTTC. Protein: CAWNPGLAHQETQYF. The full variable domain, with the rest looked up from reference TRBV30 and TRBJ2-5, is SQTIHQWPATLVQPVGSPLSLECTVEGTSNPNLYWYRQAAGRGLQLLFYSVGIGQISSEVPQNLSASRPQDRQFILSSKKLLLSDSGFYLCAWNPGLAHQETQYFGPGTRLLVL.

The V call is TRBV25-1, the J call TRBJ2-7, with TRBD2 as a possible D gene (6 bases). Germline V gives CDR1 MGHDK, CDR2 SYGVNS. CDR3 size: 15 residues. The ends were cut back, 3 bases at V and 2 bases at J, with 14 bases in the middle. CDR3 residues: CASSEAGSVTYEQYF. The CDR3 DNA reads as TGTGCCAGCAGTGAGGCGGGGTCGGTGACCTACGAGCAGTACTTC.

This clone is a singleton in its sample. The V call is TRBV28, the J call TRBJ1-6; maybe TRBD1 (5 bases). The CDR3 is 15 amino acids. V lost 3 bases, J lost 14 bases, and 20 bases lay in between. Germline V gene data show CDR1 as MDHEN and CDR2 as SYDVKM. In DNA form, the CDR3 reads TGTGCCAGCAGTTTCATCGCCGGGACTCCCGAGTCCCTCCACTTT. It translates to CASSFIAGTPESLHF.

The genes are TRBV4-3 and TRBJ1-2; TRBD1 agrees at 7 bases. The CDR3 extends over 16 amino acids. V lost 3 bases to trimming and J lost 4 bases; unmatched junction nucleotides: 11. CDR1 is LGHNA and CDR2 is YSLEER in the germline V gene. Written as DNA, the CDR3 is TGCGCCAGCAGCCAGGCTACCGGGACAGCAATCTATGGCTACACCTTC. Translated: CASSQATGTAIYGYTF.

This clone was counted once. The chain employs TRBV29-1 and TRBJ1-2; 10 positions agree with TRBD1. The V gene's germline CDR1 is SQVTM and CDR2 ANQGSEA. V lost 7 bases to trimming and J lost 8 bases; unmatched junction nucleotides: 7. The CDR3 is 12 residues long. CDR3 region: CSAGQGVGGYTF. CDR3 nucleotides: TGCAGCGCTGGACAGGGGGTAGGCGGCTACACCTTC.

The chain carries TRBV30 and TRBJ1-4; a possible D gene is TRBD1 (6 bases). V lost 2 bases to trimming and J lost 7 bases, with 14 bases between them. This CDR3 contains 14 residues. CDR1 and CDR2 from the germline V gene are GTSNPN and SVGIG (reference sequence). The CDR3 DNA follows: TGTGCCTGGAGTAAAACAGGGTTTAGTGAAAAACTGTTTTTT. Its translation: CAWSKTGFSEKLFF.

V is TRBV9 and J is TRBJ1-2; the D gene is possibly TRBD1 (5 bases). The CDR3 totals 12 residues. Germline V CDR1 and CDR2: SGDLS, YYNGEE. Deletions cut 3 bases from V and 4 bases from J, with 7 bases between. CDR3 nucleotides: TGTGCCAGCAGCGCGGGGGGCTATGGCTACACCTTC. Translation gives CASSAGGYGYTF.

The V gene is TRBV13, the J gene TRBJ1-2; 7 bases line up with TRBD1. The CDR3 extends over 15 amino acids. The germline V gene encodes CDR1 PRHDT and CDR2 FYEKMQ (reference sequence). V dropped 4 bases and J dropped 5; count of bases not matched to a gene: 10. The CDR3 is CASSSQGSRSYGYTF. CDR3 in DNA: TGTGCCAGCAGCTCACAGGGGTCCCGAAGTTATGGCTACACCTTC.

The rearrangement joins TRBV5-1 to TRBJ2-3; D gene unclear. The V and J ends lost 4 bases and 0 bases respectively, with 9 bases between them. This CDR3 is 14 amino acids long. Germline V CDR1 and CDR2: SGHRS, YFSETQ. In DNA, the CDR3 is TGCGCCAGCAGCCCGGGTCCCAGCACAGATACGCAGTATTTT. Amino acids: CASSPGPSTDTQYF. The variable domain in full, with the rest retrieved from reference TRBV5-1 and TRBJ2-3, is KAGVTQTPRYLIKTRGQQVTLSCSPISGHRSVSWYQQTPGQGLQFLFEYFSETQRNKGNFPGRFSGRQFSNSRSEMNVSTLELGDSALYLCASSPGPSTDTQYFGPGTRLTVL.

The chain couples TRBV9 to TRBJ2-3, with 7 bases matching TRBD2. Per germline, CDR1 SGDLS and CDR2 YYNGEE. V trimming: 4 bases; J trimming: 5 bases; junction bases outside the gene matches: 4. CDR3 length: 13 residues. The CDR3 spells CASSLGEGDTQYF. In DNA, the CDR3 is TGTGCCAGCAGCTTGGGGGAGGGAGATACGCAGTATTTT.

CDR3 region: CAGGQGGNTEAFF. DNA of the CDR3: TGTGCCGGGGGACAGGGGGGGAACACTGAAGCTTTCTTT. This chain connects TRBV30 to TRBJ1-1; the match to TRBD1 covers 11 bases. V was clipped by 8 bases and J by 1 base; unmatched bases: 3. Germline V gene data show CDR1 as GTSNPN and CDR2 as SVGIG (reference sequence). This CDR3 is built from 13 residues.

The chain recombines TRBV5-1 with TRBJ2-1; 12 positions agree with TRBD2. Germline-derived CDR1 and CDR2 are SGHRS and YFSETQ. J was trimmed by 8 bases and V by 7 bases; bases with no gene match: 7. The CDR3 extends over 14 amino acids. The CDR3 sequence is CASSLAGGVDEQFF. DNA for the CDR3: TGCGCCAGCTCCCTAGCGGGGGGGGTCGATGAGCAGTTCTTC.

V gene TRBV18 combines with J gene TRBJ2-7; 8 nucleotides agree with TRBD1. There are 18 residues in the CDR3. V was pared by 1 base and J by 3 bases, with 14 bases of the junction left unmatched. CDR1 KGHSH and CDR2 LQKENI come from the germline V gene. The CDR3 loop reads CASSPQLTRKTGGYEQYF. CDR3 sequence (DNA): TGTGCCAGCTCACCACAACTAACGCGAAAAACAGGGGGCTACGAGCAGTACTTC.